Presented here are 6 T cell receptor beta chains from one specimen sequenced in a study of OX40 agonist ivuxolimab in advanced cancers. Some clones are missing from TCRdb's copy, which holds only in-frame ones; the method was immunoSEQ multiplex PCR. The table lists about 64,000 clones, more than 80% of them singletons. The specimen comprised CD4+ or CD8+ T cells sorted from blood, sampled in a trial of the OX40 agonist ivuxolimab. These receptors were obtained from an adult with an advanced solid tumor such as melanoma, head and neck, liver or kidney cancer.

In its sample, this clone was seen once. This rearrangement joins TRBV30 to TRBJ2-1, with D possibly matching TRBD1 (5 bases). CDR1 and CDR2 from the germline V gene are GTSNPN and SVGIG (reference sequence). Trimming removed 0 bases at V and 6 bases at J, with 12 bases between. This CDR3 region has 14 residues. The CDR3 sequence is CAWSVGSRGNEQFF. The CDR3 region has the DNA TGTGCCTGGAGTGTGGGCTCTAGGGGCAATGAGCAGTTCTTC.

J is TRBJ1-5 and V is TRBV5-1, with 8 bases identical to TRBD1. The CDR3 length is 16 residues. The germline CDR1 and CDR2 sequences are SGHRS and YFSETQ. The ends lost 4 bases at V and 0 bases at J; junction bases unmatched: 6. The CDR3 loop reads CASSPGTGYSNQPQHF. The DNA for the CDR3 is TGCGCCAGCAGCCCGGGGACAGGATATAGCAATCAGCCCCAGCATTTT.

The count of this clone is one. The chain uses TRBV7-9 and TRBJ2-5; 8 bases map to TRBD2. CDR3 length: 13 amino acids. CDR1 is SEHNR and CDR2 is FQNEAQ in the germline V gene (reference sequence). Trimming cost V 5 bases and J 2 bases; bases outside gene matches: 1. CDR3 protein: CASSRLAQETQYF. In DNA, the CDR3 is TGTGCCAGCAGCAGACTAGCGCAAGAGACCCAGTACTTC.

J is TRBJ2-1 and V is TRBV7-2, with a tentative D call TRBD1 (6 bases). V was pared by 4 bases and J by 4 bases, with 26 bases between. Germline V gene sequence: CDR1 SGHTA, CDR2 FQGNSA. This CDR3 spans 19 amino acids. The CDR3 here is CASSSFWTVKVISYNEQFF. In nucleotides, the CDR3 is TGTGCCAGCAGCTCCTTTTGGACAGTAAAGGTCATTAGTTACAATGAGCAGTTCTTC. The full variable domain, with the rest looked up from reference TRBV7-2 and TRBJ2-1, is GAGVSQSPSNKVTEKGKDVELRCDPISGHTALYWYRQSLGQGLEFLIYFQGNSAPDKSGLPSDRFSAERTGGSVSTLTIQRTQQEDSAVYLCASSSFWTVKVISYNEQFFGPGTRLTVL.

The chain links TRBV5-3 to TRBJ2-5; either TRBD1 or TRBD2 may fit D (5 bases each). TRBV5-3 is classed as an ORF, of uncertain function. This CDR3 has 16 residues. Trimming pared 4 bases from V and 5 bases from J, leaving 21 bases between. The CDR3 here is CARSLRDLRGWETQYF. In DNA form, the CDR3 reads TGTGCCAGAAGCCTCCGGGACCTTAGGGGTTGGGAGACCCAGTACTTC.

The chain has TRBV30 and TRBJ1-3; a possible D gene is TRBD1 (5 bases). Trimming stripped 4 bases from V and 2 bases from J, with 6 bases between. This CDR3 comprises 12 residues. CDR1 is GTSNPN, CDR2 SVGIG, per germline (reference sequence). The CDR3 loop reads CAWTGTGNTIYF. The CDR3 DNA reads as TGTGCCTGGACAGGGACTGGAAACACCATATATTTT.